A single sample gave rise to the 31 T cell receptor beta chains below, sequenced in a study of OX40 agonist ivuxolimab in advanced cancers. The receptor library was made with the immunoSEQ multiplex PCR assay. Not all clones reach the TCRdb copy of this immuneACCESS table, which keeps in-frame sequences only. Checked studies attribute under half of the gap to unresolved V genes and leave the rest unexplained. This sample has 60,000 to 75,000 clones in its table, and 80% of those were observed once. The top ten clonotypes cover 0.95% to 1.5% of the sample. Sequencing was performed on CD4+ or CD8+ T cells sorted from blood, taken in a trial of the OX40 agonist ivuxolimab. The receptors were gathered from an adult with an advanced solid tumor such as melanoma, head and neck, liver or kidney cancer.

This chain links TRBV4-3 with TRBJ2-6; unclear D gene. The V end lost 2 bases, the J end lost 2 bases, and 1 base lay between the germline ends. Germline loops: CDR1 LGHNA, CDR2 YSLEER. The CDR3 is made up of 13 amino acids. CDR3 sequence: CASSQTGANVLTF. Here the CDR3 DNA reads TGCGCCAGCAGCCAAACTGGGGCCAACGTCCTGACTTTC.

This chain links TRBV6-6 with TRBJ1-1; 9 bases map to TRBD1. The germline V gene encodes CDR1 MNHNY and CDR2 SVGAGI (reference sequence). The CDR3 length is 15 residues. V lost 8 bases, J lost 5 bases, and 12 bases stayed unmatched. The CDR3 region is CASCPPGQGWTEAFF. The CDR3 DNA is TGTGCCAGCTGCCCCCCGGGACAGGGATGGACTGAAGCTTTCTTT.

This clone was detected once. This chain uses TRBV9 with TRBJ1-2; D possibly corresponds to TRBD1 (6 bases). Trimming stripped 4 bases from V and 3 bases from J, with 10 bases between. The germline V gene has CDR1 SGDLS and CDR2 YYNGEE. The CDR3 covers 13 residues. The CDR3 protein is CASSPAGDYGYTF. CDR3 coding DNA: TGTGCCAGCAGCCCTGCAGGGGACTATGGCTACACCTTC.

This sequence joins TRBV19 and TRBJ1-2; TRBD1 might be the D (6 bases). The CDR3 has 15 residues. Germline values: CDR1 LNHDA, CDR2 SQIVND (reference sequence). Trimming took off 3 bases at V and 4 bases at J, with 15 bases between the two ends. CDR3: CASSIDRIPLYGYTF. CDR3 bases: TGTGCCAGTAGTATTGACAGGATCCCTCTCTATGGCTACACCTTC.

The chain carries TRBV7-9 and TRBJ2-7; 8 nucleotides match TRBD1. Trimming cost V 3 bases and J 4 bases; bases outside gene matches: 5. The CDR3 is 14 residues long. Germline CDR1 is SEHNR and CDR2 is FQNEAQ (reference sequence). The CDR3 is CASSFKGQAYEQYF. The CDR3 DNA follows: TGTGCCAGCAGCTTTAAGGGACAGGCTTACGAGCAGTACTTC.

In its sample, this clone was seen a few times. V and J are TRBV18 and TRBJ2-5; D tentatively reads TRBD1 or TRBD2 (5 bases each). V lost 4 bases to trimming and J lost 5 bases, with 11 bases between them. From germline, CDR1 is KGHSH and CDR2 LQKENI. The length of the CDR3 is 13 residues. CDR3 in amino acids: CASSQNRDETQYF. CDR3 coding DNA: TGTGCCAGCTCACAAAACCGGGACGAGACCCAGTACTTC.

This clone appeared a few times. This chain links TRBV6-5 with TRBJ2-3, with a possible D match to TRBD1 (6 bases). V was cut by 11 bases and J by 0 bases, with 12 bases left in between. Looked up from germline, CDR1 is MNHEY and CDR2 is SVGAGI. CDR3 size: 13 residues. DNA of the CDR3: TGTGCCGCTACGGACAGCAGCACAGATACGCAGTATTTT. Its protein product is CAATDSSTDTQYF.

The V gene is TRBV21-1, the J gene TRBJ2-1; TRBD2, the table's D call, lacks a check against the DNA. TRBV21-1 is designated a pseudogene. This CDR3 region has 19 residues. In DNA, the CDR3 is TGTGCCAGCAGCCCAACGGGGACTAGCGGGGGGCGGTCCTACAATGAGCAGTTCTTC. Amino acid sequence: CASSPTGTSGGRSYNEQFF.

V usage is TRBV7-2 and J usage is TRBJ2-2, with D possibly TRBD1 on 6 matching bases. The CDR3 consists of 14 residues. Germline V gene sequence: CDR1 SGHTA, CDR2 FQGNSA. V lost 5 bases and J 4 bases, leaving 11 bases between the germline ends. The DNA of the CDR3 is TGTGCCAGCAGCATCGGACAGACCACCGGGGAGCTGTTTTTT. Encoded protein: CASSIGQTTGELFF.

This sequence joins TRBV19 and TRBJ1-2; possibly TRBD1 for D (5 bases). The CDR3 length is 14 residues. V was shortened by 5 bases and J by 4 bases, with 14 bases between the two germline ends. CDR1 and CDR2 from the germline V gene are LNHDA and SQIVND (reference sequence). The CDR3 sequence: CASSPAGSVYGYTF. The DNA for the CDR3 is TGTGCCAGTAGTCCTGCAGGGAGCGTCTATGGCTACACCTTC.

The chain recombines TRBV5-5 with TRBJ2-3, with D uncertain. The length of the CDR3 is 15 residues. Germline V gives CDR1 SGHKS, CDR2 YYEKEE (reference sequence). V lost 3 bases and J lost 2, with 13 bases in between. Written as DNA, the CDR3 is TGTGCCAGCAGCTGGTCAGTCGACTTCACAGATACGCAGTATTTT. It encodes CASSWSVDFTDTQYF.

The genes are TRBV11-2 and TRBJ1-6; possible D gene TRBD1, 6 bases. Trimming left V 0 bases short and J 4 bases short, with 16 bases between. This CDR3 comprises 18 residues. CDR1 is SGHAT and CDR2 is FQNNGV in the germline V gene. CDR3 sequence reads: CASSLDRRGGAYNSPLHF. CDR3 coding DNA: TGTGCCAGCAGCTTAGATCGGAGGGGGGGCGCATATAATTCACCCCTCCACTTT.

This CDR3 reads CASSLGTSRNQETQYF. Written as DNA, the CDR3 is TGTGCCAGCAGCTTAGGAACTAGCCGGAATCAAGAGACCCAGTACTTC. V usage is TRBV11-2 and J usage is TRBJ2-5, with TRBD2 as a possible D gene (6 bases). Germline V gene sequence: CDR1 SGHAT, CDR2 FQNNGV. This CDR3 comprises 16 residues. V was cut by 1 base and J by 2 bases, with 14 bases left in between.

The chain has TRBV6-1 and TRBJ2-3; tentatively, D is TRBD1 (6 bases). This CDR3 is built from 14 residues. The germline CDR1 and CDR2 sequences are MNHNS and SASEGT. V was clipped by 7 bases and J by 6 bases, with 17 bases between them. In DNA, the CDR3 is TGTGCCAGCACCCTCAGGGGATCGAGCGATACGCAGTATTTT. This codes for CASTLRGSSDTQYF.

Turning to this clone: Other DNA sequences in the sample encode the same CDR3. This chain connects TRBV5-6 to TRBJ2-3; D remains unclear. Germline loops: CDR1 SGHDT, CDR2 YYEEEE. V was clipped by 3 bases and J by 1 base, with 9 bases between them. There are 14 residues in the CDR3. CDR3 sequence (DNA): TGTGCCAGCAGCTCCGCAATGGGCACAGATACGCAGTATTTT. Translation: CASSSAMGTDTQYF.

The CDR3 reads CASKPGLNTGELFF. The DNA of the CDR3 is TGTGCCAGCAAACCGGGGTTGAACACCGGGGAGCTGTTTTTT. The gene calls are TRBV18 and TRBJ2-2; possible D gene TRBD2, 5 bases. CDR3 size: 14 residues. Trimming took off 8 bases at V and 1 base at J, with 11 bases between the two ends. Germline-derived CDR1 and CDR2 are KGHSH and LQKENI.

CDR3 amino acids: CASSLPRRLAGVVDTQYF. For the CDR3, the DNA is TGTGCCAGCAGCTTACCCCGCCGACTAGCGGGGGTGGTAGATACGCAGTATTTT. V usage is TRBV7-9 and J usage is TRBJ2-3, with 12 positions matching TRBD2. The J segment lost 5 bases and the V segment lost 2 bases, leaving 11 bases of the junction unmatched. CDR3 length: 18 residues. CDR1 is SEHNR, CDR2 FQNEAQ, per germline (reference sequence).

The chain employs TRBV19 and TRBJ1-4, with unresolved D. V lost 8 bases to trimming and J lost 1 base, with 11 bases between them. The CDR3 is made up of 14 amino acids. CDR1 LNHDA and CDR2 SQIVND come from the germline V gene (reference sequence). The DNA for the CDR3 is TGTGCCAGTGCCCCCTGGGGAACTAATGAAAAACTGTTTTTT. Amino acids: CASAPWGTNEKLFF.

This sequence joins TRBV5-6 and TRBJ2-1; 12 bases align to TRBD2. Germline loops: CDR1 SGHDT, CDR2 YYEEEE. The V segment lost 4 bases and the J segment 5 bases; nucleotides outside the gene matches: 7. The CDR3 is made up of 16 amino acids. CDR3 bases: TGTGCCAGCAGCGGGAGTTGGACTAGCGGGAACAATGAGCAGTTCTTC. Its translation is CASSGSWTSGNNEQFF. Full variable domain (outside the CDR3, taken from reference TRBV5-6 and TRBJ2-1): DAGVTQSPTHLIKTRGQQVTLRCSPKSGHDTVSWYQQALGQGPQFIFQYYEEEERQRGNFPDRFSGHQFPNYSSELNVNALLLGDSALYLCASSGSWTSGNNEQFFGPGTRLTVL.

The CDR3 sequence is CASSLDGNQETQYF. As DNA, the CDR3 is TGTGCCAGCAGCTTAGATGGAAACCAAGAGACCCAGTACTTC. The V gene is TRBV11-2, the J gene TRBJ2-5, with unresolved D. Germline assignment: CDR1 SGHAT and CDR2 FQNNGV. The V gene lost 0 bases and the J gene lost 0 bases, with 5 bases spanning the gap. The CDR3 covers 14 residues.

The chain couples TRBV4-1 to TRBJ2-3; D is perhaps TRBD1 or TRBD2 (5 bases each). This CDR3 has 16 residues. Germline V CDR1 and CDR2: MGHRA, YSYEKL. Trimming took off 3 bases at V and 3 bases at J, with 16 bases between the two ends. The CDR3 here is CASSQGPRVSTDTQYF. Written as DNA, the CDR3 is TGCGCCAGCAGCCAGGGACCGCGGGTGTCGACAGATACGCAGTATTTT.

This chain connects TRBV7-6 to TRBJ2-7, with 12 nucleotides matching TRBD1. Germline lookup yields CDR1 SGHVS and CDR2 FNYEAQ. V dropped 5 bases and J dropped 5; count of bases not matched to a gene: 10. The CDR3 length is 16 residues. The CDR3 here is CASSPTGGQGANEQYF. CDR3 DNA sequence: TGTGCCAGCAGCCCCACGGGGGGACAGGGGGCAAACGAGCAGTACTTC.

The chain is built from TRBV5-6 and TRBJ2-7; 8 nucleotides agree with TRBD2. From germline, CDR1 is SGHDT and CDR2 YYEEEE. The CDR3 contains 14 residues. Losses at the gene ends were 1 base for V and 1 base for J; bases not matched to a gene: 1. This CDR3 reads CASSLLAGSYEQYF. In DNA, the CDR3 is TGTGCCAGCAGCTTGTTAGCGGGGTCCTACGAGCAGTACTTC.

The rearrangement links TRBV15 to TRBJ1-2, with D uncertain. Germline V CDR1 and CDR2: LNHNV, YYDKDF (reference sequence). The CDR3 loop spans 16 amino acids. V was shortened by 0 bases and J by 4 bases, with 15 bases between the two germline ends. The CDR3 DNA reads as TGTGCCACCAGCAGAGATCGGGCCTCCGGCGGCTATGGCTACACCTTC. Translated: CATSRDRASGGYGYTF.

This CDR3 reads CASSLRAATDTQYF. In nucleotides, the CDR3 is TGCGCCAGCAGCTTGCGGGCGGCCACAGATACGCAGTATTTT. The gene calls are TRBV5-1 and TRBJ2-3; no reliable D call. With 1 base removed from V and 2 bases from J, the gap between germline ends came to 8 bases. CDR1 and CDR2 from the germline V gene are SGHRS and YFSETQ. This CDR3 contains 14 residues.

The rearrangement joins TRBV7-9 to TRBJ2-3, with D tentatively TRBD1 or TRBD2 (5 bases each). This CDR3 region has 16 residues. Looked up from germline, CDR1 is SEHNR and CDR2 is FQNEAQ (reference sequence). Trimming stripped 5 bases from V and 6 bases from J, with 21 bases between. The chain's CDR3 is CASSPARGQNLDTQYF. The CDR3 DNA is TGTGCCAGCAGCCCAGCCCGGGGCCAGAACCTCGATACGCAGTATTTT.

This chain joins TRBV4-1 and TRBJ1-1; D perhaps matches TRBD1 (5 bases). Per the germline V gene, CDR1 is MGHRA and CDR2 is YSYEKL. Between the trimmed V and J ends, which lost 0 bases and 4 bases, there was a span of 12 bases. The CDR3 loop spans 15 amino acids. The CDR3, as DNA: TGCGCCAGCAGCCAAGATGGGGGAGGTCGCACTGAAGCTTTCTTT. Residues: CASSQDGGGRTEAFF.

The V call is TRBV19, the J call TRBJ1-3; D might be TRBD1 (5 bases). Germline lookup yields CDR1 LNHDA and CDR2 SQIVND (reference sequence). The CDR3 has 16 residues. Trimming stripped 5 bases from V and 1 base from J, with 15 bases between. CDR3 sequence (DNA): TGTGCCAGTAGTCTTCTCGCAGGGAGTTCTGGAAACACCATATATTTT. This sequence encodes CASSLLAGSSGNTIYF.

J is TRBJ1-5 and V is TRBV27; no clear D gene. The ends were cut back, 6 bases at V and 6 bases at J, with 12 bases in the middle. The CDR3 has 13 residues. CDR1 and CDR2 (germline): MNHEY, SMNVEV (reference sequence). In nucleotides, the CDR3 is TGTGCCAGCAGGCTGGGCCTCGGTCAGCCCCAGCATTTT. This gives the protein CASRLGLGQPQHF.

CDR3 nucleotides: TGCGCCAGCAGCTACTCCGGGACGGTGAACACTGAAGCTTTCTTT. It yields the protein CASSYSGTVNTEAFF. The genes are TRBV5-1 and TRBJ1-1; possibly TRBD1 for D (5 bases). V was clipped by 3 bases and J by 0 bases, with 12 bases between them. There are 15 residues in the CDR3. The germline V gene has CDR1 SGHRS and CDR2 YFSETQ.

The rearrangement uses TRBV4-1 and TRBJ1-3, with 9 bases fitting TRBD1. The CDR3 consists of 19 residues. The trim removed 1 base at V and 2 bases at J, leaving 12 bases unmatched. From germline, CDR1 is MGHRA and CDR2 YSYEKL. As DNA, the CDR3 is TGCGCCAGCAGCCAAGTAATCCTACTTACAGGGGGCCCTGGAAACACCATATATTTT. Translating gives CASSQVILLTGGPGNTIYF.